Below, 28 T cell receptor beta chains from the same sample are listed, as sequenced in a study of OX40 agonist ivuxolimab in advanced cancers. Only in-frame clones appear in the TCRdb table, and some are missing; sequencing was by immunoSEQ multiplex PCR. The sample lists some 98,000 clones; approximately 80% were seen once. The input for sequencing was CD4+ or CD8+ T cells sorted from blood, taken in a trial of the OX40 agonist ivuxolimab. All receptors derive from an adult with an advanced solid tumor such as melanoma, head and neck, liver or kidney cancer.

This clone occurred a few times. The J gene is TRBJ1-5, the V gene TRBV25-1; D remains unclear. CDR3 length equals 14 residues. V was pared by 2 bases and J by 4 bases, with 9 bases between. Germline V gene sequence: CDR1 MGHDK, CDR2 SYGVNS. CDR3 region: CASSEGSVNQPQHF. For the CDR3, the DNA is TGTGCCAGCAGTGAAGGTTCGGTTAATCAGCCCCAGCATTTT.

This sequence joins TRBV2 and TRBJ2-2; 7 nucleotides align to TRBD1. The length of the CDR3 is 16 residues. With 4 bases clipped from V and 1 base from J, the junction kept 6 bases outside the gene matches. The germline gives CDR1 SNHLY, CDR2 FYNNEI. The CDR3 sequence is CASSVRGQLNTGELFF. For the CDR3, the DNA is TGTGCCAGCAGTGTCCGGGGACAGCTGAACACCGGGGAGCTGTTTTTT.

This chain links TRBV28 with TRBJ2-7; 13 positions agree with TRBD2. Germline CDR1 MDHEN, CDR2 SYDVKM. J gave up 3 bases and V 5 bases, and 7 bases lay outside the gene matches. This CDR3 comprises 16 residues. The CDR3 nucleotides are TGTGCCAGCAGTAACGGACTAGCGGGAGTTCGCTACGAGCAGTACTTC. Amino acids: CASSNGLAGVRYEQYF.

The CDR3 reads CASSSQNTDTQYF. The CDR3 DNA is TGTGCCAGCAGCTCCCAGAACACAGATACGCAGTATTTT. The gene calls are TRBV5-6 and TRBJ2-3; D gene uncertain. The length of the CDR3 is 13 residues. Germline V gene data show CDR1 as SGHDT and CDR2 as YYEEEE. V gave up 3 bases and J gave up 2 bases, with 7 bases separating them.

The rearrangement joins TRBV5-1 to TRBJ2-7, with 8 bases fitting TRBD1. The J segment lost 5 bases and the V segment lost 7 bases, leaving 5 bases of the junction unmatched. From germline, CDR1 is SGHRS and CDR2 YFSETQ. The CDR3 has 12 amino acids. The chain's CDR3 is CASGQGFDEQYF. The CDR3 coding sequence is TGCGCCAGCGGACAGGGTTTCGACGAGCAGTACTTC.

This clone was detected only a few times. This chain connects TRBV18 to TRBJ2-7; D remains unclear. The CDR3 is made up of 13 amino acids. Trimming took off 2 bases at V and 2 bases at J, with 7 bases between the two ends. CDR1 is KGHSH and CDR2 is LQKENI in the germline V gene. DNA of the CDR3: TGTGCCAGCTCACCATTGCCCCCCTACGAGCAGTACTTC. Translating it yields CASSPLPPYEQYF.

The rearrangement joins TRBV5-1 to TRBJ1-1; D unresolved. The CDR3 has 14 residues. Between the trimmed V and J ends, which lost 0 bases and 1 base, there was a span of 7 bases. Germline CDR1 reads SGHRS; CDR2 reads YFSETQ. CDR3 nucleotides: TGCGCCAGCAGCTTGGGACCGGGGAACACTGAAGCTTTCTTT. Its translation: CASSLGPGNTEAFF.

The V call is TRBV7-3, the J call TRBJ2-1; 11 bases match TRBD2. This CDR3 has 16 amino acids. Germline lookup yields CDR1 SGHTA and CDR2 FQGTGA. J was trimmed by 6 bases and V by 6 bases; bases with no gene match: 10. CDR3 sequence (DNA): TGTGCCAGCAGTCGGCGCCTAGCGGGAGGAGGCAATGAGCAGTTCTTC. It encodes CASSRRLAGGGNEQFF.

In its sample, this clone was seen a few times. The chain employs TRBV19 and TRBJ1-5, with a weak D call TRBD1 (6 bases). Germline values: CDR1 LNHDA, CDR2 SQIVND (reference sequence). V was shortened by 4 bases and J by 2 bases, with 9 bases between the two germline ends. The CDR3 is made up of 14 amino acids. DNA of the CDR3: TGTGCCAGTAGTACCTCAGGGGGCAATCAGCCCCAGCATTTT. This codes for CASSTSGGNQPQHF.

The chain joins TRBV4-3 to TRBJ2-5, with 7 bases aligning to TRBD1. The length of the CDR3 is 16 residues. J gave up 1 base and V 4 bases, and 9 bases lay outside the gene matches. Germline V gene data show CDR1 as LGHNA and CDR2 as YSLEER. The CDR3 nucleotides read TGCGCCAGCAGCCGGTTACAGGGGCGGAGCCAAGAGACCCAGTACTTC. Translated, it gives CASSRLQGRSQETQYF.

V is TRBV5-1 and J is TRBJ1-6; D may be TRBD1 (5 bases). Germline V lookup: CDR1 SGHRS, CDR2 YFSETQ. The V end lost 3 bases, the J end lost 8 bases, and 15 bases lay between the germline ends. The CDR3 is made up of 15 amino acids. The CDR3 is CASSWTWGGDSPLHF. CDR3 coding DNA: TGCGCCAGCAGCTGGACTTGGGGAGGGGATTCACCCCTCCACTTT.

The CDR3 region is CASSSPGPRDDYTF. In DNA, the CDR3 is TGTGCCAGCAGTTCTCCGGGACCCAGGGATGACTACACCTTC. This chain connects TRBV27 to TRBJ1-2; tentatively, D is TRBD1 (5 bases). V lost 4 bases and J lost 10, with 19 bases in between. The CDR3 sequence is 14 residues long. Germline assignment: CDR1 MNHEY and CDR2 SMNVEV (reference sequence).

The gene calls are TRBV10-2 and TRBJ2-3, with 8 positions matching TRBD2. The CDR3 spans 13 residues. After removal of 7 bases from V and 6 bases from J, the junction contained 6 bases not matched to a gene. Germline CDR1 is WSHSY and CDR2 is SAAADI. The CDR3 DNA reads as TGCGCCAGCATTTGGGCTAGCGGGGATACGCAGTATTTT. Amino acid sequence: CASIWASGDTQYF.

CDR3 sequence reads: CAWSAGNNYGYTF. The CDR3, as DNA: TGTGCCTGGAGTGCAGGCAACAACTATGGCTACACCTTC. The rearrangement links TRBV30 to TRBJ1-2, with no clear D. Germline CDR1 and CDR2: GTSNPN and SVGIG (reference sequence). V lost 1 base and J 2 bases, leaving 8 bases between the germline ends. The CDR3 sequence is 13 residues long.

The chain links TRBV28 to TRBJ2-7; maybe TRBD2 (6 bases). The CDR3 totals 12 residues. CDR1 is MDHEN, CDR2 SYDVKM, per germline. Trimming left V 4 bases short and J 3 bases short, with 7 bases between. The CDR3 is CASSSGLYEQYF. CDR3 coding DNA: TGTGCCAGCAGTTCGGGACTCTACGAGCAGTACTTC. Full variable domain (rest looked up from reference TRBV28 and TRBJ2-7): DVKVTQSSRYLVKRTGEKVFLECVQDMDHENMFWYRQDPGLGLRLIYFSYDVKMKEKGDIPEGYSVSREKKERFSLILESASTNQTSMYLCASSSGLYEQYFGPGTRLTVT.

This clone came up a few times. V usage is TRBV7-2 and J usage is TRBJ2-1; a possible D gene is TRBD1 (6 bases). Trimming removed 1 base at V and 5 bases at J, with 12 bases between. The length of the CDR3 is 15 residues. In germline, CDR1 is SGHTA, CDR2 FQGNSA. CDR3: CASSLVGQTNNEQFF. CDR3 sequence (DNA): TGTGCCAGCAGCTTAGTAGGACAGACCAACAATGAGCAGTTCTTC.

This clone is medium-sized. The chain uses TRBV5-4 and TRBJ2-5, with D perhaps being TRBD1 or TRBD2 (7 bases each). Germline lookup yields CDR1 SGHNT and CDR2 YYREEE (reference sequence). The V and J ends lost 5 bases and 7 bases respectively, with 15 bases between them. This CDR3 has 13 amino acids. CDR3 in amino acids: CASSFDREGTQYF. CDR3 nucleotides: TGTGCCAGCAGTTTTGACAGGGAGGGGACCCAGTACTTC. Filled out from reference TRBV5-4 and TRBJ2-5, the complete variable domain reads ETGVTQSPTHLIKTRGQQVTLRCSSQSGHNTVSWYQQALGQGPQFIFQYYREEENGRGNFPPRFSGLQFPNYSSELNVNALELDDSALYLCASSFDREGTQYFGPGTRLLVL.

The chain has TRBV6-6 and TRBJ1-2; the match to TRBD1 covers 8 bases. Germline CDR1 and CDR2: MNHNY and SVGAGI (reference sequence). V gave up 7 bases and J gave up 7 bases; unmatched junction bases: 5. The CDR3 has 12 residues. The CDR3 loop is CASTSDRVGYTF. The CDR3, as DNA: TGTGCCAGCACTTCGGACAGGGTTGGCTACACCTTC.

The sample holds a few counts of this clone. The rearrangement uses TRBV5-6 and TRBJ1-4; 7 bases are shared with TRBD1. The CDR3 extends over 15 amino acids. V was pared by 2 bases and J by 4 bases, with 5 bases of the junction left unmatched. CDR1 is SGHDT and CDR2 is YYEEEE in the germline V gene. CDR3: CASSFRGEGNEKLFF. CDR3 coding DNA: TGTGCCAGCAGCTTCAGGGGGGAAGGTAATGAAAAACTGTTTTTT.

The genes are TRBV19 and TRBJ1-2, with 8 bases identical to TRBD1. Germline V CDR1 and CDR2: LNHDA, SQIVND (reference sequence). The J segment lost 4 bases and the V segment lost 4 bases, leaving 8 bases of the junction unmatched. The length of the CDR3 is 15 residues. CDR3 in amino acids: CASSNGQGSSYGYTF. CDR3 nucleotide sequence: TGTGCCAGTAGTAACGGACAGGGCTCGAGCTATGGCTACACCTTC.

The genes are TRBV6-1 and TRBJ2-5; 11 bases align to TRBD2. Unmatched junction bases numbered 8, after V lost 0 bases and J lost 5 bases. Germline CDR1 MNHNS, CDR2 SASEGT. The CDR3 is 17 amino acids. This CDR3 reads CASSEAHISGRGETQYF. In DNA form, the CDR3 reads TGTGCCAGCAGTGAAGCTCATATTAGCGGGAGGGGGGAGACCCAGTACTTC.

Worth noting for this clone: Other DNA sequences of this sample code for an identical CDR3. The chain couples TRBV7-9 to TRBJ2-2; unclear D gene. V shed 1 base and J shed 2 bases, with 5 bases lying between them. The CDR3 length is 14 residues. Germline CDR1 and CDR2: SEHNR and FQNEAQ (reference sequence). The DNA of the CDR3 is TGTGCCAGCAGCTTAGGGGCCAACACCGGGGAGCTGTTTTTT. Protein sequence: CASSLGANTGELFF. The entire variable domain, with the rest obtained from reference TRBV7-9 and TRBJ2-2, is as follows: DTGVSQNPRHKITKRGQNVTFRCDPISEHNRLYWYRQTLGQGPEFLTYFQNEAQLEKSRLLSDRFSAERPKGSFSTLEIQRTEQGDSAMYLCASSLGANTGELFFGEGSRLTVL.

The rearrangement joins TRBV30 to TRBJ2-7; TRBD2 aligns across 8 bases. CDR3 length: 13 amino acids. The V gene end was trimmed by 2 bases and the J gene end by 6 bases; junction bases not matched to a gene: 6. CDR1 and CDR2 from the germline V gene are GTSNPN and SVGIG (reference sequence). CDR3 sequence reads: CAWSNRLAIEQYF. The CDR3 DNA follows: TGTGCCTGGAGTAACCGACTAGCGATCGAGCAGTACTTC. Full variable domain (missing parts from reference TRBV30 and TRBJ2-7): SQTIHQWPATLVQPVGSPLSLECTVEGTSNPNLYWYRQAAGRGLQLLFYSVGIGQISSEVPQNLSASRPQDRQFILSSKKLLLSDSGFYLCAWSNRLAIEQYFGPGTRLTVT.

This clone was picked up one time. V is TRBV7-3 and J is TRBJ2-2; D remains ambiguous. The CDR3 runs 13 residues. The germline V gene encodes CDR1 SGHTA and CDR2 FQGTGA. The germline V and J ends were trimmed by 3 bases and 6 bases, with 8 bases remaining between them. The CDR3 reads CASSFYNSGELFF. CDR3 sequence (DNA): TGTGCCAGCAGCTTTTACAACTCCGGGGAGCTGTTTTTT. The full variable domain, in which reference TRBV7-3 and TRBJ2-2 provide the parts outside the CDR3, is GAGVSQTPSNKVTEKGKYVELRCDPISGHTALYWYRQSLGQGPEFLIYFQGTGAADDSGLPNDRFFAVRPEGSVSTLKIQRTERGDSAVYLCASSFYNSGELFFGEGSRLTVL.

The rearrangement uses TRBV28 and TRBJ2-3, with D possibly matching TRBD1 (5 bases). Germline values: CDR1 MDHEN, CDR2 SYDVKM. The CDR3 contains 13 residues. V lost 7 bases, J lost 2 bases, and 10 bases lay in between. The CDR3: CASKTGDTDTQYF. The CDR3 DNA follows: TGTGCCAGCAAAACAGGAGACACAGATACGCAGTATTTT.

This chain connects TRBV6-5 to TRBJ2-1; 8 bases match TRBD1. Losses at the gene ends were 0 bases for V and 6 bases for J; bases not matched to a gene: 7. The CDR3 length is 16 residues. The germline V gene encodes CDR1 MNHEY and CDR2 SVGAGI. The CDR3 coding sequence is TGTGCCAGCAGTTACTCGGACAGGGTGGGACCCAATGAGCAGTTCTTC. Its translation is CASSYSDRVGPNEQFF.

The rearrangement joins TRBV18 to TRBJ1-3; TRBD1 agrees at 9 bases. Germline V gene lookup returns CDR1 KGHSH and CDR2 LQKENI. This CDR3 is 15 amino acids long. Trimming took 5 bases from V and 3 from J; bases not matched to a gene: 5. DNA of the CDR3: TGTGCCAGCTCAGAGGGACAGGGCAGTGGAAACACCATATATTTT. It codes for CASSEGQGSGNTIYF.

The chain carries TRBV18 and TRBJ2-4; unclear D gene. V lost 6 bases, J lost 7 bases, and 19 bases lay in between. Looked up from germline, CDR1 is KGHSH and CDR2 is LQKENI. The CDR3 runs to 15 residues. The CDR3 sequence: CASSPHEPSINIQYF. The DNA for the CDR3 is TGTGCCAGCTCCCCCCATGAACCCTCGATCAACATTCAGTACTTC.